Listed here are 6 T cell receptor beta chains from one sample, sequenced in a study of cytomegalovirus exposure and HLA in healthy donors. PCR employed 60 Vbeta and 13 Jbeta primers. The assay was immunoSEQ multiplex PCR, and TCRdb's table has in-frame clones only and misses some. In all, the sample yields some 72,000 clones. What was sequenced was PBMCs. Receptors were obtained from a man aged 40-49 years in good health and CMV-seronegative.

The CDR3 protein is CASSLAQGRGYTF. The DNA of the CDR3 is TGTGCCAGCAGCTTAGCACAGGGGCGAGGCTACACCTTC. The rearrangement joins TRBV7-9 to TRBJ1-2, with 7 bases lining up with TRBD1. This CDR3 spans 13 amino acids. The germline CDR1 and CDR2 sequences are SEHNR and FQNEAQ (reference sequence). Trimming at V came to 0 bases and at J to 8 bases, leaving 3 bases not matched to a gene.

The V and J genes are TRBV7-8 and TRBJ2-2, with a possible D match to TRBD2 (5 bases). The CDR3 has 14 residues. Trimming pared 7 bases from V and 5 bases from J, leaving 14 bases between. The germline V gene has CDR1 SGHVS and CDR2 FQNEAQ. The CDR3 DNA reads as TGTGCCAGCATCCCTACGCGGGTGACCGGGGAGCTGTTTTTT. Protein: CASIPTRVTGELFF.

The chain combines TRBV29-1 with TRBJ2-5, with 10 nucleotides matching TRBD2. Near its end, the DNA agrees better with TRBJ2-7, so the J call may be wrong. The CDR3 totals 15 residues. Germline CDR1 is SQVTM and CDR2 is ANQGSEA. DNA for the CDR3: TGCAGCGTTGAGGCTAGCGGGAGAGCGGGCGACGAGCAGTACTTC. It encodes CSVEASGRAGDEQYF.

DNA of the CDR3: TGCAGCGCCCGCCCTAGCGGGACAGATACGCAGTATTTT. Its translation: CSARPSGTDTQYF. The chain carries TRBV29-1 and TRBJ2-3; 8 bases are shared with TRBD2. Looked up from germline, CDR1 is SQVTM and CDR2 is ANQGSEA. CDR3 length: 13 residues. V gave up 7 bases and J gave up 3 bases; unmatched junction bases: 6.

This chain uses TRBV4-1 with TRBJ2-3; 7 bases are a match to TRBD2. With 4 bases clipped from V and 0 bases from J, the junction kept 7 bases outside the gene matches. The CDR3 spans 16 residues. Germline V gives CDR1 MGHRA, CDR2 YSYEKL. This CDR3 is CASSRAAGVSTDTQYF. The CDR3 coding sequence is TGCGCCAGCAGCCGAGCGGCGGGAGTTAGCACAGATACGCAGTATTTT.

The chain employs TRBV6-6 and TRBJ2-5, with 7 bases aligning to TRBD1. The end of the DNA fits TRBJ2-7 better, so the J call may be wrong. The CDR3 covers 15 residues. Per the germline V gene, CDR1 is MNHNY and CDR2 is SVGAGI (reference sequence). CDR3 sequence: CASRGGQRSSYEQYF. The CDR3, as DNA: TGTGCCAGCAGAGGGGGCCAGCGCAGCTCCTACGAGCAGTACTTC.